This entry is about one T cell receptor (beta chain). This record comes from a study of shared clonotypes between healthy human individuals. The junction had 13 bases not matched to a gene; V was cut back by 3 bases and J by 12 bases. Germline CDR1 reads MGHRA; CDR2 reads YSYEKL. The CDR3 contains 15 residues. The table came from immunoSEQ multiplex PCR; TCRdb's copy has only in-frame clones and leaves some out. The top ten hold 9.5% to 15% of the sample, which has some 490,000 clones, 70% to 80% seen once. The source material was PBMCs. The V and J genes are TRBV4-1 and TRBJ2-5, with 10 positions matching TRBD1. The source is a middle-aged woman in good health. Some clones in this sample may be carry-over from other donors' samples. DNA for the CDR3: TGCGCCAGCAGCCATCCTCTTGGCGGACAGGGGGAGAAGTACTTC. Translating gives CASSHPLGGQGEKYF.